This entry features one T cell receptor beta chain sequence. The sample is drawn from a study of T cell changes during pregnancy in multiple sclerosis. Produced via immunoSEQ multiplex PCR; TCRdb's table is partial and in-frame only. Among some 75,000 clones listed, more than 90% were seen once. The TCR comes from a female donor with multiple sclerosis, enrolled in a pregnancy study. The input for sequencing was peripheral blood, taken in the second trimester of pregnancy.

CDR3 residues: CASRPRGGVMSGELFF. The CDR3 region has the DNA TGTGCCAGCCGACCGAGGGGGGGCGTAATGTCTGGGGAGCTGTTTTTT. This rearrangement joins TRBV27 to TRBJ2-2; perhaps TRBD2 as D (7 bases). This CDR3 has 16 amino acids. The V end was cut by 8 bases, the J end by 8 bases, with 24 bases between. Per the germline V gene, CDR1 is MNHEY and CDR2 is SMNVEV (reference sequence).